These 11 T cell receptor beta chains were all obtained from the same sample, sequenced in a study of Ad26.COV2.S vaccination and SARS-CoV-2 variants. Using immunoSEQ multiplex PCR, the repertoire was profiled, and TCRdb retains in-frame clones only, with some absent. The sample lists 300,000 to 450,000 clones, 92% occurring once. Source: peripheral blood, taken after recovery from COVID-19. The origin of the receptors is a human donor who had recovered from COVID-19.

The chain employs TRBV7-2 and TRBJ1-1; the D is unclear. The CDR3 extends over 17 amino acids. V lost 5 bases and J lost 6, with 25 bases in between. Germline V lookup: CDR1 SGHTA, CDR2 FQGNSA. The CDR3 DNA is TGTGCCAGCAGCCTTAACGTGGGATTGGGGTCAAATCCTGAAGCTTTCTTT. Translating it yields CASSLNVGLGSNPEAFF.

The rearrangement uses TRBV5-1 and TRBJ1-3; 9 bases match TRBD1. V trimming: 0 bases; J trimming: 6 bases; junction bases outside the gene matches: 7. CDR1 SGHRS and CDR2 YFSETQ come from the germline V gene. This CDR3 contains 16 residues. Here the CDR3 DNA reads TGCGCCAGCAGCTTGGGGATCCGGGACAGGGCAAACACCATATATTTT. Protein sequence: CASSLGIRDRANTIYF. Complete variable domain (other parts from reference TRBV5-1 and TRBJ1-3): KAGVTQTPRYLIKTRGQQVTLSCSPISGHRSVSWYQQTPGQGLQFLFEYFSETQRNKGNFPGRFSGRQFSNSRSEMNVSTLELGDSALYLCASSLGIRDRANTIYFGEGSWLTVV.

Only one count was recorded for this clone. CDR3 protein: CASSQTAGRQQDTQYF. CDR3 DNA: TGCGCCAGCAGCCAAACGGCGGGCCGACAGCAAGATACGCAGTATTTT. The chain carries TRBV4-3 and TRBJ2-3; D may be TRBD1 or TRBD2 (5 bases each). Looked up from germline, CDR1 is LGHNA and CDR2 is YSLEER. V lost 2 bases to trimming and J lost 5 bases, with 17 bases between them. The CDR3 extends over 16 amino acids.

The genes are TRBV5-6 and TRBJ1-4; a weak D match, TRBD1 (6 bases). This CDR3 spans 15 amino acids. V lost 2 bases and J lost 3, with 11 bases in between. In germline, CDR1 is SGHDT, CDR2 YYEEEE. The CDR3 DNA reads as TGTGCCAGCAGCTTTGAGGGGGGCTCTAATGAAAAACTGTTTTTT. Translation gives CASSFEGGSNEKLFF.

This clone appeared once. At the DNA level, this CDR3 is encoded by other sequences in the same sample as well. This chain connects TRBV5-4 to TRBJ1-2; D may be TRBD1 (5 bases). This CDR3 is 14 amino acids long. Trimming removed 1 base at V and 2 bases at J, with 9 bases between. Germline assignment: CDR1 SGHNT and CDR2 YYREEE (reference sequence). CDR3 loop: CASSLLQANYGYTF. The CDR3 nucleotides read TGTGCCAGCAGCTTGTTACAGGCGAACTATGGCTACACCTTC.

This chain uses TRBV7-6 with TRBJ2-3; 7 nucleotides align to TRBD2. The germline V gene encodes CDR1 SGHVS and CDR2 FNYEAQ. The J segment lost 1 base and the V segment lost 3 bases, leaving 10 bases of the junction unmatched. CDR3 length: 17 residues. CDR3: CASSFHGGKGGTDTQYF. The DNA of the CDR3 is TGTGCCAGCAGCTTCCACGGGGGGAAAGGAGGCACAGATACGCAGTATTTT.

This rearrangement joins TRBV11-2 to TRBJ2-3, with TRBD1 matching over 9 bases. Germline-derived CDR1 and CDR2 are SGHAT and FQNNGV. The CDR3 has 15 residues. The V and J ends lost 4 bases and 2 bases, in that order; junction bases with no gene match: 4. CDR3 in DNA: TGTGCCAGCAGCTCAGGACAGGGGTCCACAGATACGCAGTATTTT. Protein sequence: CASSSGQGSTDTQYF.

This sequence joins TRBV7-7 and TRBJ2-1; 10 positions match TRBD1. The CDR3 length is 17 residues. Germline assignment: CDR1 SSHAT and CDR2 FNYEAQ (reference sequence). V gave up 3 bases and J gave up 7 bases; unmatched junction bases: 12. The CDR3 spells CASSLGGQGGERNEQFF. The CDR3 DNA is TGTGCCAGCAGCTTGGGAGGACAGGGGGGGGAGCGGAATGAGCAGTTCTTC.

This chain links TRBV7-9 with TRBJ1-2; D remains unclear. The germline V and J ends were trimmed by 5 bases and 2 bases, with 12 bases remaining between them. CDR1 and CDR2 from the germline V gene are SEHNR and FQNEAQ (reference sequence). The CDR3 consists of 14 residues. The chain's CDR3 is CASSTWTANYGYTF. The DNA for the CDR3 is TGTGCCAGCAGCACATGGACCGCGAACTATGGCTACACCTTC.

This rearrangement joins TRBV6-6 to TRBJ2-7, with 7 bases aligning to TRBD1. Per the germline V gene, CDR1 is MNHNY and CDR2 is SVGAGI (reference sequence). Trimming took 5 bases from V and 0 from J; bases not matched to a gene: 7. The CDR3 totals 15 residues. The CDR3 spells CASSPDRRNSYEQYF. The CDR3 DNA reads TGTGCCAGCAGTCCGGACAGGCGAAACTCCTACGAGCAGTACTTC.

This clone has a single count. The chain links TRBV6-5 to TRBJ1-3; D remains unclear. The CDR3 extends over 14 amino acids. The ends were cut back, 6 bases at V and 1 base at J, with 10 bases in the middle. Germline values: CDR1 MNHEY, CDR2 SVGAGI. The CDR3: CASSQVLSGNTIYF. In DNA, the CDR3 is TGTGCCAGCAGCCAAGTCCTTTCTGGAAACACCATATATTTT.